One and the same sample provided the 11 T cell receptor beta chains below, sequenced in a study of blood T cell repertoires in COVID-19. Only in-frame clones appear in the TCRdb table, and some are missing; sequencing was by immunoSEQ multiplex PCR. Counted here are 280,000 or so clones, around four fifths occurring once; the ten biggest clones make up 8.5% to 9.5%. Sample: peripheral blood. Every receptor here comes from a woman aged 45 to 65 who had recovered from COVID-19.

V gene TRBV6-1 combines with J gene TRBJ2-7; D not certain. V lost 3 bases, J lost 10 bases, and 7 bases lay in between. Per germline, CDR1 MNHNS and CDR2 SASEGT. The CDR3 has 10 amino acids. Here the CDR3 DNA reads TGTGCCAGCAGTGACGGTGCTCAGTACTTC. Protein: CASSDGAQYF.

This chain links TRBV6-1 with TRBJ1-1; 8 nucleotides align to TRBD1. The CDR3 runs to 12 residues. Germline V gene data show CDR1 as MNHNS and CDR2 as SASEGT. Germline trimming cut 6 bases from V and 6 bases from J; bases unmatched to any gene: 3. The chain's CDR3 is CASRTGGAEAFF. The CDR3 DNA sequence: TGTGCCAGCAGAACAGGGGGAGCTGAAGCTTTCTTT.

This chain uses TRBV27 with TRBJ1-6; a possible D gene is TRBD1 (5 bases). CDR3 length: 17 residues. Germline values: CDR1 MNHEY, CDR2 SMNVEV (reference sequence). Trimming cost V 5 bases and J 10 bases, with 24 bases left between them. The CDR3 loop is CASSHRPSGDGFSPLHF. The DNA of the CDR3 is TGTGCCAGCAGTCACCGACCTTCGGGGGACGGTTTCTCACCCCTCCACTTT.

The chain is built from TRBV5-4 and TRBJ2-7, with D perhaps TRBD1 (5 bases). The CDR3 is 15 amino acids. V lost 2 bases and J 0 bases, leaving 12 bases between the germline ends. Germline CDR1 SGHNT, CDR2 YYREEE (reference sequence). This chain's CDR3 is CASSFNQGSSYEQYF. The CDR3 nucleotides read TGTGCCAGCAGCTTTAATCAGGGTAGCTCCTACGAGCAGTACTTC.

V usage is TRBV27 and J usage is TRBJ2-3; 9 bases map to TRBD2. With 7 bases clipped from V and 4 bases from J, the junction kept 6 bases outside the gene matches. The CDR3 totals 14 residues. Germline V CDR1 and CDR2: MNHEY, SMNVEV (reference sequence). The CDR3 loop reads CASNRGGGADTQYF. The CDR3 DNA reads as TGTGCCAGCAACCGGGGCGGGGGGGCAGATACGCAGTATTTT.

CDR3 nucleotides: TGTGCCAGCAGCCCCCTCGGCGGCAGGGGACCAGATACGCAGTATTTT. It is translated as CASSPLGGRGPDTQYF. The gene calls are TRBV5-6 and TRBJ2-3, with D perhaps TRBD1 (6 bases). V was trimmed by 4 bases and J by 4 bases, leaving 19 bases between them. Looked up from germline, CDR1 is SGHDT and CDR2 is YYEEEE. This CDR3 contains 16 residues.

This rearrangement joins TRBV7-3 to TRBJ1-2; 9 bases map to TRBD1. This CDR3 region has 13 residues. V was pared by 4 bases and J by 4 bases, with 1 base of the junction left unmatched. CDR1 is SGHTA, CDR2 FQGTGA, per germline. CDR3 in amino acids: CASSSDRGYGYTF. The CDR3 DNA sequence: TGTGCCAGCAGCTCGGACAGGGGCTATGGCTACACCTTC.

The CDR3 DNA reads as TGTGCCAGCAGCCTAACCGGGTCGTATCAGCCCCAGCATTTT. This translates into CASSLTGSYQPQHF. This chain connects TRBV7-8 to TRBJ1-5; no clear D gene. CDR1 and CDR2 from the germline V gene are SGHVS and FQNEAQ. The CDR3 covers 14 residues. V was shortened by 5 bases and J by 5 bases, with 13 bases between the two germline ends.

CDR3 sequence: CASSYRTSGAKNEQFF. For the CDR3, the DNA is TGTGCCAGCAGTTACCGGACTAGCGGGGCCAAAAATGAGCAGTTCTTC. The chain employs TRBV6-5 and TRBJ2-1, with 12 positions matching TRBD2. The CDR3 has 16 residues. Trimming took 2 bases from V and 7 from J; bases not matched to a gene: 6. Germline V gene data show CDR1 as MNHEY and CDR2 as SVGAGI.

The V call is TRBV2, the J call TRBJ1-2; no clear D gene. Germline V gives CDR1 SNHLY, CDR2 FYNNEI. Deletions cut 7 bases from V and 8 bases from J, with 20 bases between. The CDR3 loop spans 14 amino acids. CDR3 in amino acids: CASISGLIMEGYTF. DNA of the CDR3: TGTGCCAGCATATCTGGACTGATTATGGAGGGCTACACCTTC.

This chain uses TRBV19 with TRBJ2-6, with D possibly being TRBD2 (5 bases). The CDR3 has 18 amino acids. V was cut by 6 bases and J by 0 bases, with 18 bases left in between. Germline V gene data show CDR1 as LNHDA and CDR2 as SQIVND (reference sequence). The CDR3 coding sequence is TGTGCCAGTAGCACTGCCGGACTCGTAGTCTCTGGGGCCAACGTCCTGACTTTC. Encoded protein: CASSTAGLVVSGANVLTF.